This TCR beta chain was identified in a study of shared clonotypes between healthy human individuals. Study findings and constraints: Naive CD4 clonotypes were shared across a few donors at about 5.3%.

This CDR3 spans 20 amino acids. CDR1 and CDR2 from the germline V gene are LGHNA and YSLEER. J was trimmed by 2 bases and V by 4 bases; bases with no gene match: 14. On this clone: Antigen unknown.

TCRdb keeps only in-frame clones here, not all; method: immunoSEQ multiplex PCR. The profile shows about 2.4 million clones, roughly 93% of them singletons. Material for sequencing was naive CD4+ T cells from PBMCs. Subset described: CD45RA+ positively selected. This receptor was taken from a man between 18 and 29 years old in good health. Some clones in this sample may be carry-over from other donors' samples. The chain employs TRBV4-3 and TRBJ2-6, with TRBD2 matching over 10 bases. CDR3 sequence: CASSRKGPSGSGTGANVLTF. The CDR3, as DNA: TGCGCCAGCAGCCGCAAGGGGCCTAGCGGGAGTGGGACTGGGGCCAACGTCCTGACTTTC.